The 7 T cell receptor beta chains listed next were all sequenced from one sample in a study of Ad26.COV2.S vaccination and SARS-CoV-2 variants. The treatment: 19 received Ad26.COV2.S at low or high dose, single or two shots; roughly five received placebo; per-sample allocation not given. Sample collection was performed on day 63 after the first vaccine or placebo injection. Assay used: immunoSEQ multiplex PCR; TCRdb lists only in-frame clones, some missing. The sample lists about 440,000 clones, about 90% seen once, with 4.3% in the top ten. This sample comprised peripheral blood, obtained in a trial of Ad26.COV2.S vaccine versus placebo. These receptors all come from a person aged 18 to 59 who received the Ad26.COV2.S COVID-19 vaccine or a placebo.

V is TRBV18 and J is TRBJ2-5; D remains unclear. CDR1 and CDR2 from the germline V gene are KGHSH and LQKENI. With 1 base removed from V and 1 base from J, the gap between germline ends came to 4 bases. The CDR3 has 13 amino acids. CDR3 DNA: TGTGCCAGCTCACCACGGCTCCAAGAGACCCAGTACTTC. Its protein is CASSPRLQETQYF.

The chain has TRBV27 and TRBJ2-3; D is unclear. Trimming left V 3 bases short and J 5 bases short, with 6 bases between. This CDR3 spans 12 amino acids. Germline CDR1 is MNHEY and CDR2 is SMNVEV (reference sequence). This CDR3 reads CASSFSRDTQYF. DNA for the CDR3: TGTGCCAGCAGTTTTTCTAGAGATACGCAGTATTTT.

The chain uses TRBV2 and TRBJ1-4; D may be TRBD1 (5 bases). Germline V gene sequence: CDR1 SNHLY, CDR2 FYNNEI. Trimming removed 2 bases from V and 4 bases from J, with 11 bases in between. The CDR3 is 15 residues long. CDR3 loop: CASSELRGVNEKLFF. For the CDR3, the DNA is TGTGCCAGCAGTGAATTGCGGGGGGTTAATGAAAAACTGTTTTTT.

V usage is TRBV7-6 and J usage is TRBJ2-2; D is unclear. The CDR3 covers 15 residues. Germline values: CDR1 SGHVS, CDR2 FNYEAQ. The V and J ends lost 1 base and 4 bases respectively, with 10 bases between them. The CDR3 DNA reads as TGTGCCAGCAGCTTAGATACAGTTTTCACCGGGGAGCTGTTTTTT. Amino acid sequence: CASSLDTVFTGELFF.

The J gene is TRBJ2-3, the V gene TRBV7-9, with 9 bases that match TRBD2. Losses at the gene ends were 5 bases for V and 4 bases for J; bases not matched to a gene: 7. CDR1 SEHNR and CDR2 FQNEAQ come from the germline V gene (reference sequence). CDR3 length equals 15 residues. CDR3 coding DNA: TGTGCCAGCAGCCCGACTAGCGGCATCCCAGATACGCAGTATTTT. Its translation: CASSPTSGIPDTQYF.

This chain uses TRBV13 with TRBJ1-4; D not resolved. V was shortened by 8 bases and J by 0 bases, with 7 bases between the two germline ends. CDR1 is PRHDT, CDR2 FYEKMQ, per germline (reference sequence). The CDR3 length is 13 residues. CDR3 bases: TGTGCCAGCCGGGGTCCAACTAATGAAAAACTGTTTTTT. This codes for CASRGPTNEKLFF.

The rearrangement uses TRBV5-5 and TRBJ2-5; D might be TRBD1 (5 bases). The end of the DNA fits TRBJ2-7 better, so the J call may be wrong. The length of the CDR3 is 14 residues. CDR1 SGHKS and CDR2 YYEKEE come from the germline V gene (reference sequence). CDR3 DNA sequence: TGTGCCAGCAGCTTGGCAACAGGAACCTACGAGCAGTACTTC. It specifies CASSLATGTYEQYF.